Sequencing of this T cell receptor (beta chain) was carried out in a study of T-cell memory formation after mild COVID-19. General observations from the study: A balance of CD4 and CD8 characterized clones contracting day 15 to 85, whereas later expanders leaned CD4+.

Points on this clonotype: The antigen is not known.

One entry per CDR3 protein, called by TCRdb with MiXCR from the 5' RACE reads. The table shows around 410,000 distinct CDR3 sequences, with 20% to 30% occurring only once. This sequence was found in an adult woman who had mild COVID-19 (a few samples of this study predate the infection). Cell type and time point are not known. The source material was PBMCs or a T cell subset sorted from them (not recorded which).

CDR3 residues: CASSPSASGGTDTQYF. The CDR3 nucleotides are TGTGCCAGCAGCCCTTCCGCTAGCGGTGGCACAGATACGCAGTATTTT. J is TRBJ2-3 and V is TRBV6-5, with 7 bases identical to TRBD2. CDR3 size: 16 residues. Germline V CDR1 and CDR2: MNHEY, SVGAGI. J lost 1 base, V lost 6 bases, and 10 bases had no gene match.